The 6 T cell receptor beta chains below were found in one sample sequenced in a study of blood T cells in healthy people across ages. Primers used in a second PCR of roughly 7 to 11 cycles were a sample-barcoded 5' primer and a J-beta primer mix. A single record per CDR3 protein comes from TCRdb applying MiXCR to the 5' RACE reads. The sample includes roughly 1,100,000 distinct CDR3 sequences, 25% of them seen just once. The sample also formed part of further work on T cells of mothers and their children.

Sequencing was done on a sample of blood. The receptors were gathered from a girl aged 2 to 9 in good health.

The gene calls are TRBV3-1 and TRBJ2-7; D unclear. The CDR3 totals 14 residues. In germline, CDR1 is LGHDT, CDR2 YNNKEL (reference sequence). Trimming stripped 3 bases from V and 1 base from J, with 10 bases between. The CDR3 sequence is CASSQGGRSYEQYF. In DNA, the CDR3 is TGTGCCAGCAGCCAGGGTGGGCGATCCTACGAGCAGTACTTC.

The chain links TRBV5-1 to TRBJ1-1; perhaps TRBD1 as D (5 bases). The CDR3 extends over 15 amino acids. V lost 1 base, J lost 7 bases, and 17 bases lay in between. Germline CDR1 reads SGHRS; CDR2 reads YFSETQ. This chain's CDR3 is CASSLSLWGKSEAFF. Written as DNA, the CDR3 is TGCGCCAGCAGCTTGTCCTTATGGGGGAAAAGTGAAGCTTTCTTT. Drawing the rest from reference TRBV5-1 and TRBJ1-1, the complete variable domain is KAGVTQTPRYLIKTRGQQVTLSCSPISGHRSVSWYQQTPGQGLQFLFEYFSETQRNKGNFPGRFSGRQFSNSRSEMNVSTLELGDSALYLCASSLSLWGKSEAFFGQGTRLTVV.

This clonotype was counted between two and nine times. V gene TRBV29-1 combines with J gene TRBJ2-5, with 8 bases identical to TRBD2. CDR3 length equals 12 residues. Germline V gene lookup returns CDR1 SQVTM and CDR2 ANQGSEA. Trimming at V came to 6 bases and at J to 5 bases, leaving 5 bases not matched to a gene. CDR3 residues: CSVSSGMETQYF. The DNA of the CDR3 is TGCAGCGTCAGTAGCGGGATGGAGACCCAGTACTTC.

This clonotype was seen a few times. V gene TRBV12-3 or TRBV12-4 combines with J gene TRBJ2-1; 10 bases match TRBD2. The CDR3 has 15 amino acids. V was pared by 10 bases and J by 2 bases, with 8 bases of the junction left unmatched. CDR3 residues: CANSRLAGAYNEQFF. For the CDR3, the DNA is TGTGCCAACAGCCGGCTAGCGGGAGCCTACAATGAGCAGTTCTTC.

This chain links TRBV27 with TRBJ2-1; 9 nucleotides align to TRBD2. V lost 7 bases to trimming and J lost 6 bases; unmatched junction nucleotides: 7. The V gene's germline CDR1 is MNHEY and CDR2 SMNVEV (reference sequence). CDR3 size: 14 residues. The CDR3 region has the DNA TGTGCCAGCACAACCGGGACTAGCCTCAATGAGCAGTTCTTC. Its protein is CASTTGTSLNEQFF.

This clonotype has just a few counts. The rearrangement links TRBV7-3 to TRBJ1-1; no definite D call. The CDR3 covers 16 residues. The ends were cut back, 5 bases at V and 0 bases at J, with 16 bases in the middle. Looked up from germline, CDR1 is SGHTA and CDR2 is FQGTGA. The CDR3 spells CASSPSTAGLNTEAFF. The CDR3 nucleotides read TGTGCCAGCAGCCCCTCTACCGCCGGGCTGAACACTGAAGCTTTCTTT. The full variable domain, completed using reference TRBV7-3 and TRBJ1-1, is GAGVSQTPSNKVTEKGKYVELRCDPISGHTALYWYRQSLGQGPEFLIYFQGTGAADDSGLPNDRFFAVRPEGSVSTLKIQRTERGDSAVYLCASSPSTAGLNTEAFFGQGTRLTVV.